This T cell receptor (beta chain) was recorded in a study of shared clonotypes between healthy human individuals. This clone was detected only once. As yet, its antigen is unknown. This table comes from immunoSEQ multiplex PCR, and its TCRdb copy is limited to in-frame clones, with some not included. The sample carries around 600,000 clones, more than 95% recorded once. CDR1 and CDR2 (germline): MDHEN, SYDVKM. The CDR3 consists of 13 residues. V dropped 4 bases and J dropped 12; count of bases not matched to a gene: 12. Findings and caveats of the study: What naive subsets generally showed was a larger estimated richness than memory subsets showed. In contrast to clonotypes shared by all four donors, non-shared clonotypes had lower generation probabilities. The study's rarefaction showed incomplete sorted-subset sequencing despite large depth.

This receptor was identified in a woman under 40 in good health. What was sequenced was naive CD4+ T cells sorted from blood. Subset denoted: CD45RA+ positively selected. J is TRBJ2-7 and V is TRBV28; TRBD1 matches at 7 bases. The CDR3, as DNA: TGTGCCAGCAGTTCAGGACAGGACAAAACATTGTACTTC. Translation gives CASSSGQDKTLYF.